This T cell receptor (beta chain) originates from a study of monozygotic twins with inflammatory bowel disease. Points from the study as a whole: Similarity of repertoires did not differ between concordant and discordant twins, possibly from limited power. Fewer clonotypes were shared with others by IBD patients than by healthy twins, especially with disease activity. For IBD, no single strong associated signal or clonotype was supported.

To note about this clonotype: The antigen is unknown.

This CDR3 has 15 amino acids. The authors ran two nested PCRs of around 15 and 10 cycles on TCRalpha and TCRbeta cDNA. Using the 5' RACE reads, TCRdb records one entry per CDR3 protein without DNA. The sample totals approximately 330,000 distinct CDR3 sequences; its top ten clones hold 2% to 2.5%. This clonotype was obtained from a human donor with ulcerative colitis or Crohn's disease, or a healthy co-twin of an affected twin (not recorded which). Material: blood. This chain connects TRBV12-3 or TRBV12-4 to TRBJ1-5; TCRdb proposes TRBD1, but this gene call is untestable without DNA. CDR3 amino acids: CASRTNRDGDQPQHF.